This T cell receptor (beta chain) was sequenced in a study of T-cell reconstitution after alpha-beta-depleted transplantation in children. The V gene's germline CDR1 is MNHEY and CDR2 SMNVEV (reference sequence). The CDR3 has 15 amino acids. V lost 5 bases and J 7 bases, leaving 18 bases between the germline ends. Preparing the TCRbeta library involved the use of unique molecular identifiers. TCRdb re-analysed the PCR reads in MiXCR, keeping a single row per CDR3 protein. The repertoire holds a few hundred thousand distinct CDR3 sequences, with 9.9% as singletons. V usage is TRBV27 and J usage is TRBJ2-1; D could derive from TRBD1 or TRBD2 (7 bases each). The sequencing here drew on PBMCs from the stem cell graft donor, taken from the stem cell graft. This TCR came from a human donor who donated a stem cell graft to a child with SCID. The CDR3 is CASSPRFQGGNEQFF. CDR3 DNA: TGTGCCAGCAGTCCCCGTTTCCAGGGGGGGAATGAGCAGTTCTTC.